The 25 T cell receptor beta chains reported below all come from one sample, sequenced in a study of CD8+ T cells in alopecia areata. Sequencing relied on a cDNA template that was reverse transcribed from extracted RNA. TCRdb keeps only in-frame clones here, not all; method: immunoSEQ multiplex PCR. The sample comprises roughly 140,000 clones, roughly 46% of which are singletons, and 0.95% to 1% rests with the top ten. The sequences come from CD4+ T cells sorted from blood, collected at week 0. The receptors were gathered from a human donor with alopecia areata.

The chain recombines TRBV5-1 with TRBJ1-5, with D possibly matching TRBD1 (5 bases). The V and J ends lost 0 bases and 5 bases respectively, with 12 bases between them. The CDR3 is 15 amino acids. The V gene's germline CDR1 is SGHRS and CDR2 YFSETQ. The CDR3 DNA sequence: TGCGCCAGCAGCTTGGATGTTGGGGACCATCAGCCCCAGCATTTT. Its protein is CASSLDVGDHQPQHF.

V usage is TRBV2 and J usage is TRBJ1-2; no clear D gene. The V and J ends lost 2 bases and 0 bases respectively, with 4 bases between them. The length of the CDR3 is 13 residues. Per the germline V gene, CDR1 is SNHLY and CDR2 is FYNNEI. The CDR3, as DNA: TGTGCCAGCAGTGAAAGAGCTAACTATGGCTACACCTTC. Translating gives CASSERANYGYTF. The variable domain in full, with the rest retrieved from reference TRBV2 and TRBJ1-2, is EPEVTQTPSHQVTQMGQEVILRCVPISNHLYFYWYRQILGQKVEFLVSFYNNEISEKSEIFDDQFSVERPDGSNFTLKIRSTKLEDSAMYFCASSERANYGYTFGSGTRLTVV.

This clone showed up just a few times. This chain joins TRBV5-1 and TRBJ1-2; the D gene is possibly TRBD1 (6 bases). Trimming cost V 5 bases and J 7 bases, with 18 bases left between them. The CDR3 has 14 residues. CDR1 is SGHRS and CDR2 is YFSETQ in the germline V gene. The CDR3 DNA reads as TGCGCCAGCAGTTCGAAGGCGGGGGCCGGTGGCTACACCTTC. This translates into CASSSKAGAGGYTF.

This clone occurred a few times. This chain uses TRBV29-1 with TRBJ2-7; possible D gene TRBD2, 6 bases. CDR3 length: 12 amino acids. Germline CDR1 is SQVTM and CDR2 is ANQGSEA. V was pared by 7 bases and J by 1 base, with 11 bases between. In DNA form, the CDR3 reads TGCAGCGCCCGTAGCGGATCCTACGAGCAGTACTTC. Protein sequence: CSARSGSYEQYF.

This rearrangement joins TRBV11-1 to TRBJ2-1; TRBD2 agrees at 10 bases. Germline V gene data show CDR1 as SGHAT and CDR2 as FQDESV (reference sequence). V shed 5 bases, J shed 5 bases, and the junction held 6 bases outside the gene matches. This CDR3 comprises 15 residues. CDR3 DNA sequence: TGTGCCAGCAGCCCTAGGACTAGCGGAAACAATGAGCAGTTCTTC. It is translated as CASSPRTSGNNEQFF.

The rearrangement uses TRBV7-9 and TRBJ2-5; possibly TRBD2 for D (5 bases). V lost 5 bases to trimming and J lost 2 bases, with 12 bases between them. There are 14 residues in the CDR3. In germline, CDR1 is SEHNR, CDR2 FQNEAQ (reference sequence). The chain's CDR3 is CASSLNPGQETQYF. The CDR3 DNA reads as TGTGCCAGCAGCCTAAACCCGGGGCAAGAGACCCAGTACTTC. Filled out from reference TRBV7-9 and TRBJ2-5, the complete variable domain reads DTGVSQNPRHKITKRGQNVTFRCDPISEHNRLYWYRQTLGQGPEFLTYFQNEAQLEKSRLLSDRFSAERPKGSFSTLEIQRTEQGDSAMYLCASSLNPGQETQYFGPGTRLLVL.

J is TRBJ2-7 and V is TRBV18; D assignment may be TRBD1 or TRBD2 (5 bases each). Between the trimmed V and J ends, which lost 8 bases and 1 base, there was a span of 15 bases. Germline CDR1 is KGHSH and CDR2 is LQKENI. CDR3 length: 14 residues. The DNA for the CDR3 is TGTGCCAGCGGCACCGGGACCGGATCCTACGAGCAGTACTTC. This codes for CASGTGTGSYEQYF.

V and J are TRBV10-3 and TRBJ2-7, with D unresolved. In germline, CDR1 is ENHRY, CDR2 SYGVKD. The V gene lost 2 bases and the J gene lost 6 bases, with 8 bases spanning the gap. The CDR3 loop spans 12 amino acids. The CDR3 region has the DNA TGTGCCATCAGTGAGCTATTGGGCGAGCAGTACTTC. Protein sequence: CAISELLGEQYF.

A few counts support this clone. The CDR3, as DNA: TGCAGCGTTTCGACAGGGTGGGGTCAGCCCCAGCATTTT. Encoded protein: CSVSTGWGQPQHF. The chain carries TRBV29-1 and TRBJ1-5, with TRBD1 matching over 7 bases. The trim removed 5 bases at V and 6 bases at J, leaving 7 bases unmatched. This CDR3 comprises 13 residues. Germline CDR1 and CDR2: SQVTM and ANQGSEA. Drawing the rest from reference TRBV29-1 and TRBJ1-5, the complete variable domain is SAVISQKPSRDICQRGTSLTIQCQVDSQVTMMFWYRQQPGQSLTLIATANQGSEATYESGFVIDKFPISRPNLTFSTLTVSNMSPEDSSIYLCSVSTGWGQPQHFGDGTRLSIL.

The chain uses TRBV29-1 and TRBJ2-1, with 7 bases identical to TRBD1. Looked up from germline, CDR1 is SQVTM and CDR2 is ANQGSEA. Trimming took 8 bases from V and 1 from J; bases not matched to a gene: 5. This CDR3 region has 13 residues. The CDR3 protein is CSKLTGSYNEQFF. The CDR3, as DNA: TGCAGCAAGCTGACAGGGTCCTACAATGAGCAGTTCTTC.

J is TRBJ2-7 and V is TRBV5-1; a weak D match, TRBD1 (5 bases). The CDR3 runs to 15 residues. CDR1 and CDR2 (germline): SGHRS, YFSETQ. V was clipped by 1 base and J by 6 bases, with 17 bases between them. The DNA for the CDR3 is TGCGCCAGCAGCTTGTTTGATCCGGACACTGGCGAGCAGTACTTC. It codes for CASSLFDPDTGEQYF.

V usage is TRBV2 and J usage is TRBJ1-1; D unresolved. Germline V gene sequence: CDR1 SNHLY, CDR2 FYNNEI. With 8 bases removed from V and 0 bases from J, the gap between germline ends came to 10 bases. This CDR3 is 13 amino acids long. CDR3 sequence: CASAGQMNTEAFF. Written as DNA, the CDR3 is TGTGCCAGCGCTGGGCAGATGAACACTGAAGCTTTCTTT.

The chain has TRBV4-2 and TRBJ1-3; D possibly corresponds to TRBD1 (6 bases). Germline CDR1 and CDR2: LGHNA and YNFKEQ. The CDR3 sequence is 14 residues long. The V end lost 1 base, the J end lost 4 bases, and 8 bases lay between the germline ends. The CDR3 bases are TGTGCCAGCAGCCAAGCGGGGACAGGAAACACCATATATTTT. Protein sequence: CASSQAGTGNTIYF.

This clone has more than one count but fewer than ten. The chain is built from TRBV7-2 and TRBJ2-6, with 8 positions matching TRBD1. This CDR3 comprises 18 residues. The germline gives CDR1 SGHTA, CDR2 FQGNSA. J gave up 1 base and V 1 base, and 6 bases lay outside the gene matches. Here the CDR3 reads CASSLGGRGLSGANVLTF. The CDR3 DNA is TGTGCCAGCAGCTTAGGGGGCAGGGGGCTATCTGGGGCCAACGTCCTGACTTTC.

The rearrangement links TRBV23-1 to TRBJ2-5, with D uncertain. TRBV23-1 is annotated as an ORF whose role is uncertain. This CDR3 has 14 amino acids. Deletions cut 2 bases from V and 5 bases from J, with 12 bases between. CDR3 in amino acids: CASSQDSAGETQYF. CDR3 coding DNA: TGCGCCAGCAGTCAAGATTCGGCCGGGGAGACCCAGTACTTC.

This clone was seen a handful of times. The chain couples TRBV2 to TRBJ2-5; 13 bases are a match to TRBD2. Germline assignment: CDR1 SNHLY and CDR2 FYNNEI. The CDR3 spans 17 residues. Trimming took 4 bases from V and 3 from J; bases not matched to a gene: 8. In DNA, the CDR3 is TGTGCCAGCAGTGTCAAGGGAGGACTAGCGGGAGAAGAGACCCAGTACTTC. Translating gives CASSVKGGLAGEETQYF.

This chain links TRBV10-3 with TRBJ2-5; 10 bases match TRBD1. V lost 8 bases and J lost 3; bases outside the gene matches: 3. The germline V gene encodes CDR1 ENHRY and CDR2 SYGVKD. CDR3 length: 13 residues. The CDR3 spells CAIGQGEEETQYF. Here the CDR3 DNA reads TGTGCCATCGGACAGGGGGAGGAAGAGACCCAGTACTTC.

The V gene is TRBV7-2, the J gene TRBJ1-5; perhaps TRBD1 as D (6 bases). CDR3 length: 17 residues. Trimming took off 5 bases at V and 6 bases at J, with 23 bases between the two ends. The germline CDR1 and CDR2 sequences are SGHTA and FQGNSA. For the CDR3, the DNA is TGTGCCAGCAGCGAAGACAGGCGAGGGACGTTGAGTCAGCCCCAGCATTTT. Its translation is CASSEDRRGTLSQPQHF.

V usage is TRBV29-1 and J usage is TRBJ1-2; no firm D call. Trimming removed 6 bases from V and 7 bases from J, with 12 bases in between. The CDR3 loop spans 11 amino acids. Germline CDR1 SQVTM, CDR2 ANQGSEA. The CDR3 reads CSVLVNVGYTF. The CDR3, as DNA: TGCAGCGTCCTGGTTAATGTTGGCTACACCTTC.

This clone was observed a few times. The J gene is TRBJ1-1, the V gene TRBV18; D might be TRBD1 (5 bases). Trimming took off 6 bases at V and 5 bases at J, with 13 bases between the two ends. This CDR3 contains 13 residues. Germline V lookup: CDR1 KGHSH, CDR2 LQKENI. The CDR3 DNA reads as TGTGCCAGCTCTCTCCAGGGCGAGACTGAAGCTTTCTTT. Translated: CASSLQGETEAFF. The whole variable domain, remainder taken from reference TRBV18 and TRBJ1-1, is NAGVMQNPRHLVRRRGQEARLRCSPMKGHSHVYWYRQLPEEGLKFMVYLQKENIIDESGMPKERFSAEFPKEGPSILRIQQVVRGDSAAYFCASSLQGETEAFFGQGTRLTVV.

The chain is built from TRBV30 and TRBJ1-5; D is possibly TRBD1 (5 bases). V was trimmed by 1 base and J by 5 bases, leaving 9 bases between them. Germline CDR1 GTSNPN, CDR2 SVGIG (reference sequence). The CDR3 length is 13 residues. CDR3 bases: TGTGCCTGGAGTGACCAGGGTGATCAGCCCCAGCATTTT. It encodes CAWSDQGDQPQHF.

The V call is TRBV7-9, the J call TRBJ1-3; 8 nucleotides match TRBD1. CDR3 length: 19 residues. Per the germline V gene, CDR1 is SEHNR and CDR2 is FQNEAQ (reference sequence). The V gene end was trimmed by 4 bases and the J gene end by 0 bases; junction bases not matched to a gene: 14. DNA for the CDR3: TGTGCCAGCAGCTCTCCGCAGGGGGCCCTCGGCCTCTCTGGAAACACCATATATTTT. It codes for CASSSPQGALGLSGNTIYF.

The rearrangement uses TRBV21-1 and TRBJ2-5; the table's D call TRBD1 went unverified against the DNA. TRBV21-1 is a pseudogene locus. The CDR3 totals 15 residues. The CDR3 DNA sequence: TGTGCCAGCAGCACCACCGGGACAGGGGTCGAGACCCAGTACTTC. It specifies CASSTTGTGVETQYF.

The chain employs TRBV9 and TRBJ2-1; 9 nucleotides match TRBD2. The CDR3 length is 15 residues. With V trimmed by 3 bases and J by 6 bases, 7 bases remained unmatched. CDR1 SGDLS and CDR2 YYNGEE come from the germline V gene. This chain's CDR3 is CASSGSGRRSNEQFF. In DNA, the CDR3 is TGTGCCAGCAGCGGTAGCGGGAGAAGAAGCAATGAGCAGTTCTTC.

This clone came up once. The chain joins TRBV30 to TRBJ2-5; 7 bases match TRBD1. Germline CDR1 is GTSNPN and CDR2 is SVGIG (reference sequence). Unmatched junction bases numbered 4, after V lost 7 bases and J lost 2 bases. The CDR3 totals 12 residues. The CDR3: CALRTGQETQYF. The CDR3 region has the DNA TGTGCCTTGCGGACAGGACAAGAGACCCAGTACTTC.